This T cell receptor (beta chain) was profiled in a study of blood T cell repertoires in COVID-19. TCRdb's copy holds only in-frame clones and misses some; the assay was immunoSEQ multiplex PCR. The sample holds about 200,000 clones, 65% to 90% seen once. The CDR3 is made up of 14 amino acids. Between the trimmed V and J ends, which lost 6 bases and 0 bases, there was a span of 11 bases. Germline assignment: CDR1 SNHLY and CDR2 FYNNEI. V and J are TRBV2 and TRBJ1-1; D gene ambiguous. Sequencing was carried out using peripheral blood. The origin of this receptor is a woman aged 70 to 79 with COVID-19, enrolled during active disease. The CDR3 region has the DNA TGTGCCAGCAGAACCGGGTTTATGAACACTGAAGCTTTCTTT. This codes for CASRTGFMNTEAFF.